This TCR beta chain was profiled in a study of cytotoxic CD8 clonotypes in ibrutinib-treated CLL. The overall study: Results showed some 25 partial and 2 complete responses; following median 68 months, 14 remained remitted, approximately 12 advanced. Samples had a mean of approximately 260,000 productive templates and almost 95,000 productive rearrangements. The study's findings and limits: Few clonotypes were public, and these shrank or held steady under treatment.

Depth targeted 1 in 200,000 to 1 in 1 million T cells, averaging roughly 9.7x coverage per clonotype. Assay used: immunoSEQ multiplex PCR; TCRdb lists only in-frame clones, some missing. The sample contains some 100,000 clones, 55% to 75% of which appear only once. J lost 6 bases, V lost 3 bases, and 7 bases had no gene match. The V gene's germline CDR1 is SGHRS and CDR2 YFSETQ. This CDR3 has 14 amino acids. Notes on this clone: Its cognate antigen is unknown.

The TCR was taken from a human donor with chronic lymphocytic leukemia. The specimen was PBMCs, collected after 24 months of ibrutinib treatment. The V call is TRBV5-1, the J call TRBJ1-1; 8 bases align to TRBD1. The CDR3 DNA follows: TGCGCCAGCAGCTGGGGCCTGACAGGGGCTGAAGCTTTCTTT. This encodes CASSWGLTGAEAFF.